This TCR beta chain was obtained from a study of shared clonotypes between healthy human individuals. For this clone: This CDR3 is also generated by other DNA sequences in the sample.

TCRdb's copy holds only in-frame clones and misses some; the assay was immunoSEQ multiplex PCR. The repertoire consists of about 1.9 million clones, with roughly 93% occurring once and the leading ten covering 1.5% to 2%. Naive CD8 cells comprised CD45RO-negative, CCR7-positively selected cells, excluding terminally differentiated effector memory CD45RA+ cells. The CDR3 is 12 amino acids. Germline V CDR1 and CDR2: MNHEY, SMNVEV (reference sequence). V was cut by 3 bases and J by 7 bases, with 7 bases left in between. The TCR was taken from a man in his late teens or twenties in good health. Some clones in this sample may be carry-over from other donors' samples. The sample comprised naive CD8+ T cells from PBMCs. The V call is TRBV27, the J call TRBJ2-1; D is uncertain. The CDR3 loop is CASSFGGNEQFF. The CDR3 DNA follows: TGTGCCAGCAGTTTCGGCGGTAATGAGCAGTTCTTC.